In this sample, the clone carrying this TCR beta chain turned up a few times. As originally analysed: Estimation of nucleated cell counts was performed using reference gene primer amplification. TCRdb's table, derived via immunoSEQ multiplex PCR, lists solely in-frame clones and lacks some. Clonal size and the V and J genes are those of that table, whereas D and trimming came from the DNA. Of around 400,000 clones listed, 91% were seen once; the top ten hold about 0.86%. The length of the CDR3 is 14 residues. V gave up 8 bases and J gave up 7 bases; unmatched junction bases: 11. Germline CDR1 and CDR2: MNHEY and SMNVEV (reference sequence). The data originate from a study of blood T cell repertoires in COVID-19. Enrolled through a virtual design, the participants were between roughly 18 and 90 years of age and came from under 30 US areas. Cohort allocation depended upon clinical history that participants reported. A case of COVID-19 had been met by exposed participants within 2 weeks before study entry.

Sequenced material: PBMCs or T cells enriched from blood (not recorded which). The source is a woman aged 40 to 50 who had been exposed to COVID-19. The rearrangement joins TRBV27 to TRBJ2-7, with TRBD1 matching 10 bases. CDR3 DNA: TGTGCCAGCGGCTTCGGGACAGGGGCGTTGGAGCAGTACTTC. This codes for CASGFGTGALEQYF.